Listed below are T cell receptor beta chains from one sample, sequenced in a study of cytomegalovirus exposure and HLA in healthy donors. The repertoire was sequenced with immunoSEQ multiplex PCR; TCRdb's copy has only in-frame clones and lacks some. The sample gives some 100,000 clones, more than 85% of which show up once; about 4.1% is in the top ten. The material sequenced was PBMCs. These receptors all come from a man aged 18 to 35 in good health and CMV-seropositive. CDR3s include the opening cysteine and the closing phenylalanine or tryptophan.

v_gene,CDR3aa
TRBV19,CASTPGQGANTEAFF
TRBV4-2,CASSGGTENTGELFF
TRBV4-3,CASSQAGINTEAFF
TRBV15,CATSRVGGGNEQFF
TRBV27,CASSFLGPPGWDGTDTQYF
TRBV7-2,CASSFLGQQNTEAFF
TRBV6-1,CASSELSRPKTQPQHF
TRBV4-2,CASSQDWGPQETQYF
TRBV5-1,CASSLMTDMNTEAFF
TRBV4-3,CASRPGTAGTGELFF
TRBV27,CASSLGADTEAFF
TRBV6-1,CASSEAAVVSPLHF
TRBV29-1,CSVLLVATGNTIYF
TRBV7-2,CASSRDRAYGELFF
TRBV9,CASSVGPSGGETSTDTQYF
TRBV15,CATSSQDRGFNSPLHF
TRBV7-2,CASSPNREGEQFF
TRBV28,CASSFPEGGTQYF
TRBV5-1,CASSSVGGSSYNEQFF
TRBV7-2,CASSLGGSGAYEQYF
TRBV7-9,CASSAMGQGYEQYF
TRBV7-9,CASSLGTGVNYGYTF
TRBV5-1,CASSLGPLGGRQDAYGYTF
TRBV2,CASNFARDTSGNTIYF
TRBV5-1,CASSLRSYNEQFF
TRBV4-3,CASSLLWGGDSPLHF
TRBV29-1,CSVDTGDYEQYF
TRBV7-2,CASSLLSVYGYTF